These 20 T cell receptor beta chains were sequenced from one sample in a study of cytomegalovirus exposure and HLA in healthy donors. The PCR had 60 Vbeta and 13 Jbeta primers. Only in-frame clones appear in the TCRdb table, and some are missing; sequencing was by immunoSEQ multiplex PCR. There are about 98,000 clones in the sample; around 77% occur only once, and roughly 9.3% lies in the top ten. Specimen: PBMCs. The receptors here all came from a male donor in good health and CMV-seropositive.

The J gene is TRBJ1-5, the V gene TRBV5-6; 9 bases agree with TRBD1. The V gene's germline CDR1 is SGHDT and CDR2 YYEEEE. CDR3 length equals 16 residues. J lost 6 bases, V lost 4 bases, and 11 bases had no gene match. This CDR3 is CASSGNRDRDFQPQHF. For the CDR3, the DNA is TGTGCCAGCAGCGGCAACCGGGACAGGGACTTTCAGCCCCAGCATTTT.

The chain joins TRBV15 to TRBJ2-1; D call uncertain. V lost 6 bases and J lost 5, with 11 bases in between. CDR1 and CDR2 from the germline V gene are LNHNV and YYDKDF (reference sequence). This CDR3 spans 13 amino acids. CDR3 in DNA: TGTGCCACCAGGAGACACCAGGACAATGAGCAGTTCTTC. Residues: CATRRHQDNEQFF.

The rearrangement uses TRBV28 and TRBJ2-3; D is uncertain. V lost 3 bases to trimming and J lost 7 bases, with 17 bases between them. This CDR3 spans 15 amino acids. In germline, CDR1 is MDHEN, CDR2 SYDVKM. The DNA of the CDR3 is TGTGCCAGCAGTTTGCCATCGCTAGTCGCCAATACGCAGTATTTT. Amino acid sequence: CASSLPSLVANTQYF.

J is TRBJ2-1 and V is TRBV5-1; TRBD2 might be the D (6 bases). CDR3 length: 13 residues. Germline V gives CDR1 SGHRS, CDR2 YFSETQ. V was trimmed by 5 bases and J by 9 bases, leaving 15 bases between them. As DNA, the CDR3 is TGCGCCAGCAGTTCCGGGAGTTTATCTGAGCAGTTCTTC. Its translation is CASSSGSLSEQFF.

The V and J genes are TRBV14 and TRBJ2-1; tentatively, D is TRBD2 (5 bases). The CDR3 extends over 17 amino acids. Germline CDR1 is SGHDN and CDR2 is FVKESK. Trimming left V 2 bases short and J 4 bases short, with 18 bases between. CDR3 DNA: TGTGCCAGCAGCCAATTTGGGAGACGGGCCTTATACAATGAGCAGTTCTTC. Translated, it gives CASSQFGRRALYNEQFF.

The gene calls are TRBV10-3 and TRBJ2-5, with a tentative D call TRBD1 (6 bases). CDR1 ENHRY and CDR2 SYGVKD come from the germline V gene. With 7 bases removed from V and 0 bases from J, the gap between germline ends came to 9 bases. The CDR3 totals 13 residues. This CDR3 reads CAITRDNQETQYF. Written as DNA, the CDR3 is TGTGCCATCACCCGGGACAACCAAGAGACCCAGTACTTC.

V gene TRBV5-6 combines with J gene TRBJ2-1; TRBD2 matches 10 bases. CDR3 length: 14 amino acids. The V segment lost 6 bases and the J segment 10 bases; nucleotides outside the gene matches: 10. CDR1 is SGHDT, CDR2 YYEEEE, per germline. CDR3 DNA sequence: TGTGCCAGCACCGGGCTAGCGGGAGCGGGGGAGCAGTTCTTC. This codes for CASTGLAGAGEQFF.

The J gene is TRBJ2-7, the V gene TRBV6-1; TRBD1 is a possible D gene (6 bases). Between the trimmed V and J ends, which lost 4 bases and 1 base, there was a span of 11 bases. Germline assignment: CDR1 MNHNS and CDR2 SASEGT. CDR3 length: 14 amino acids. In DNA, the CDR3 is TGTGCCAGCAGTGTCCAGGACAGTTCCTACGAGCAGTACTTC. Translation gives CASSVQDSSYEQYF.

The gene calls are TRBV4-1 and TRBJ2-5, with 8 bases matching TRBD2. Per germline, CDR1 MGHRA and CDR2 YSYEKL. Unmatched junction bases numbered 9, after V lost 4 bases and J lost 5 bases. This CDR3 has 15 amino acids. The CDR3 protein is CASSRGSGGGETQYF. CDR3 bases: TGCGCCAGCAGCCGGGGGTCGGGAGGGGGTGAGACCCAGTACTTC.

V and J are TRBV2 and TRBJ1-5; D possibly corresponds to TRBD1 (5 bases). The V end was cut by 7 bases, the J end by 7 bases, with 14 bases between. The CDR3 spans 13 residues. Germline V gene sequence: CDR1 SNHLY, CDR2 FYNNEI. The CDR3 loop is CASKVQGSQPQHF. CDR3 sequence (DNA): TGTGCCAGCAAGGTGCAGGGCAGCCAGCCCCAGCATTTT.

The rearrangement joins TRBV5-4 to TRBJ2-3; D call uncertain. The length of the CDR3 is 14 residues. The germline CDR1 and CDR2 sequences are SGHNT and YYREEE (reference sequence). V was pared by 0 bases and J by 4 bases, with 9 bases between. The CDR3 sequence: CASSLVSVPDTQYF. CDR3 coding DNA: TGTGCCAGCAGCTTGGTATCTGTTCCAGATACGCAGTATTTT. Full variable domain (outside the CDR3, taken from reference TRBV5-4 and TRBJ2-3): ETGVTQSPTHLIKTRGQQVTLRCSSQSGHNTVSWYQQALGQGPQFIFQYYREEENGRGNFPPRFSGLQFPNYSSELNVNALELDDSALYLCASSLVSVPDTQYFGPGTRLTVL.

The rearrangement uses TRBV11-2 and TRBJ1-2, with TRBD1 identical over 8 bases. With V trimmed by 4 bases and J by 3 bases, 10 bases remained unmatched. The CDR3 runs 16 residues. CDR1 is SGHAT, CDR2 FQNNGV, per germline. DNA for the CDR3: TGTGCCAGCAGCTCCAACCTTGCAGGGGGCTACTATGGCTACACCTTC. Translation gives CASSSNLAGGYYGYTF.

As DNA, the CDR3 is TGTGCCAGCTCACCACCGTGGACAGCTAACTATGGCTACACCTTC. It translates to CASSPPWTANYGYTF. V is TRBV18 and J is TRBJ1-2, with D maybe TRBD1 (6 bases). This CDR3 has 15 residues. V was clipped by 0 bases and J by 0 bases, with 8 bases between them. From germline, CDR1 is KGHSH and CDR2 LQKENI.

This clone turned up a few times. J is TRBJ2-2 and V is TRBV6-6, with D possibly matching TRBD2 (5 bases). Trimming shortened V by 0 bases and J by 7 bases, and 6 bases separated the two germline ends. Germline loops: CDR1 MNHNY, CDR2 SVGAGI (reference sequence). The CDR3 is 13 residues long. In nucleotides, the CDR3 is TGTGCCAGCAGTTACTCGGCGGGCGGGGAGCTGTTTTTT. Translated, it gives CASSYSAGGELFF.

The V call is TRBV7-2, the J call TRBJ2-7; tentatively, D is TRBD1 (6 bases). Germline V gene lookup returns CDR1 SGHTA and CDR2 FQGNSA. Trimming left V 1 base short and J 6 bases short, with 10 bases between. The CDR3 has 13 amino acids. CDR3 sequence (DNA): TGTGCCAGCAGCTTAGTTGAAGGGGGCGAGCAGTACTTC. This gives the protein CASSLVEGGEQYF.

The rearrangement joins TRBV9 to TRBJ2-1, with 13 bases aligning to TRBD2. The V gene's germline CDR1 is SGDLS and CDR2 YYNGEE. The CDR3 loop spans 16 amino acids. After removal of 6 bases from V and 7 bases from J, the junction contained 10 bases not matched to a gene. The CDR3 here is CASTRTGLAGVNEQFF. The CDR3 bases are TGTGCCAGCACGAGGACTGGACTAGCGGGAGTTAATGAGCAGTTCTTC.

The chain combines TRBV6-5 with TRBJ1-2, with D tentatively TRBD1 (6 bases). Germline V gene lookup returns CDR1 MNHEY and CDR2 SVGAGI. The CDR3 length is 14 residues. The germline V and J ends were trimmed by 4 bases and 8 bases, with 17 bases remaining between them. In DNA form, the CDR3 reads TGTGCCAGCAGTTCGGATGGGGGGGCGAGAGGCTACACCTTC. Protein product: CASSSDGGARGYTF.

V and J are TRBV25-1 and TRBJ1-5, with unresolved D. Germline CDR1 is MGHDK and CDR2 is SYGVNS. The CDR3 has 14 amino acids. V dropped 7 bases and J dropped 6 bases, with 16 bases sitting between them. The CDR3 loop is CASTIPPGFQPQHF. CDR3 sequence (DNA): TGTGCCAGCACCATCCCGCCGGGTTTTCAGCCCCAGCATTTT.

The CDR3 coding sequence is TGTGCCAGCAGCCTCTTGGCGGTGCGCACCGGGGAGCTGTTTTTT. Residues: CASSLLAVRTGELFF. V usage is TRBV11-2 and J usage is TRBJ2-2; D ambiguous. CDR3 length equals 15 residues. CDR1 is SGHAT, CDR2 FQNNGV, per germline. Trimming shortened V by 5 bases and J by 4 bases, and 14 bases separated the two germline ends. Full variable domain (remainder filled in from reference TRBV11-2 and TRBJ2-2): EAGVAQSPRYKIIEKRQSVAFWCNPISGHATLYWYQQILGQGPKLLIQFQNNGVVDDSQLPKDRFSAERLKGVDSTLKIQPAKLEDSAVYLCASSLLAVRTGELFFGEGSRLTVL.

This clone has a handful of counts. The chain employs TRBV10-3 and TRBJ2-1; D not resolved. The CDR3 loop spans 12 amino acids. The V end was cut by 8 bases, the J end by 4 bases, with 9 bases between. The germline V gene has CDR1 ENHRY and CDR2 SYGVKD. The CDR3 DNA follows: TGTGCCATCCTAGACGGTTACAATGAGCAGTTCTTC. Translating gives CAILDGYNEQFF.